Here is one T cell receptor (beta chain) with its context. In germline, CDR1 is SGDLS, CDR2 YYNGEE. J was trimmed by 2 bases and V by 4 bases; bases with no gene match: 14. The CDR3 has 18 residues. Sequenced by immunoSEQ multiplex PCR; TCRdb stores in-frame clones only, minus some. This table holds more than 150,000 clones, around 80% found once. The data stem from a study of blood T cell repertoires in COVID-19. The sequencing input was peripheral blood. This sequence was found in a man aged 25 to 40 with active or convalescent COVID-19. V gene TRBV9 combines with J gene TRBJ2-5; 10 bases fit TRBD1. This CDR3 reads CASSYGQGERGSQETQYF. The CDR3 nucleotides are TGTGCCAGCAGCTACGGACAGGGGGAAAGGGGGTCGCAAGAGACCCAGTACTTC.